This paragraph covers one T cell receptor beta chain sequence. Sample time point: new active TB diagnosis, blood taken before or within 7 days of starting treatment. Germline V CDR1 and CDR2: LGHNT, FRNRAP. The junction had 18 bases not matched to a gene; V was cut back by 4 bases and J by 3 bases. The CDR3 is 20 amino acids. These data originate in a study of T cells in tuberculosis. The table came from immunoSEQ multiplex PCR; TCRdb's copy has only in-frame clones and leaves some out. The table shows 29,000 or so clones, with around 92% occurring only once. This sequence was found in an adult with tuberculosis. This chain connects TRBV12-5 to TRBJ2-3; TRBD2 matches at 11 bases. The material sequenced was PBMCs, taken at tuberculosis diagnosis. The CDR3 region has the DNA TGTGCTAGTGGTTCACAATCCAAAATACCTACTAGCGGGGGAACAGATACGCAGTATTTT. This encodes CASGSQSKIPTSGGTDTQYF. Supplemented by reference TRBV12-5 and TRBJ2-3, the full variable domain reads DARVTQTPRHKVTEMGQEVTMRCQPILGHNTVFWYRQTMMQGLELLAYFRNRAPLDDSGMPKDRFSAEMPDATLATLKIQPSEPRDSAVYFCASGSQSKIPTSGGTDTQYFGPGTRLTVL.